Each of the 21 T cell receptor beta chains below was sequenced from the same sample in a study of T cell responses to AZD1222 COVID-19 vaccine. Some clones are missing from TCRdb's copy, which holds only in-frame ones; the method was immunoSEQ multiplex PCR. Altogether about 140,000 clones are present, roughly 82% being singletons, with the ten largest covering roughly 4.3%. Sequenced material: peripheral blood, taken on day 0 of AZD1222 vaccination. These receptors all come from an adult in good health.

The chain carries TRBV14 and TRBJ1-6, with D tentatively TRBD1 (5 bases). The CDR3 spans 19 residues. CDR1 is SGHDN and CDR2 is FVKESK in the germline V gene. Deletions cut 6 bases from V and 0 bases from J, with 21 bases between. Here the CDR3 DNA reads TGTGCCAGCAGTCAACGCCTTGGAGGGGCCCTCTCCTATAATTCACCCCTCCACTTT. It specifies CASSQRLGGALSYNSPLHF. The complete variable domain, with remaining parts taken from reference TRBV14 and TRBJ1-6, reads EAGVTQFPSHSVIEKGQTVTLRCDPISGHDNLYWYRRVMGKEIKFLLHFVKESKQDESGMPNNRFLAERTGGTYSTLKVQPAELEDSGVYFCASSQRLGGALSYNSPLHFGNGTRLTVT.

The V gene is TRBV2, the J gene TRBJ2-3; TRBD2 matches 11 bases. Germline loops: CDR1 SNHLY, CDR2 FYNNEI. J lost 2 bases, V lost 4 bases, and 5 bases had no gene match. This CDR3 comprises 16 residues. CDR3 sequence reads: CASSATSGVDTDTQYF. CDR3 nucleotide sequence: TGTGCCAGCAGTGCGACTAGCGGGGTAGACACAGATACGCAGTATTTT.

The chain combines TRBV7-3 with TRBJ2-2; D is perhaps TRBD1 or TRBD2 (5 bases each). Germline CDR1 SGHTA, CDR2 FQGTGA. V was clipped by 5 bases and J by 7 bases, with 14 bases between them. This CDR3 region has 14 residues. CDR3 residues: CASSPGTYIGELFF. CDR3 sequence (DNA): TGTGCCAGCAGCCCCGGGACCTATATCGGGGAGCTGTTTTTT. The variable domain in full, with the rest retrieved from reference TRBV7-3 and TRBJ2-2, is GAGVSQTPSNKVTEKGKYVELRCDPISGHTALYWYRQSLGQGPEFLIYFQGTGAADDSGLPNDRFFAVRPEGSVSTLKIQRTERGDSAVYLCASSPGTYIGELFFGEGSRLTVL.

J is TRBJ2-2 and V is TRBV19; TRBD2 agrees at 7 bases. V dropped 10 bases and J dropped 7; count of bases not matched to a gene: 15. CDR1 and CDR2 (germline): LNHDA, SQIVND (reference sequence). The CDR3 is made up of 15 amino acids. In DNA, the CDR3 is TGTGCCACCTCGCGGGGGTACCCGGGGAGCGGGGAGCTGTTTTTT. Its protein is CATSRGYPGSGELFF.

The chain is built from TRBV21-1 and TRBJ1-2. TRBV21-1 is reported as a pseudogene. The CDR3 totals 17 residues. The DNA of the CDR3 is TGTGCCAGCAGCCGAAAAATTAACGCCGAGGATTTCCATGGCTACACCTTC. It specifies CASSRKINAEDFHGYTF.

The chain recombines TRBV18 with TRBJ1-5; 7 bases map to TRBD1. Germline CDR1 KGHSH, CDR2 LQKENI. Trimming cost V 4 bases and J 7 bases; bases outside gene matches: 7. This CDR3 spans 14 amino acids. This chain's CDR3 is CASSRRGSGQPQHF. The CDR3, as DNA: TGTGCCAGCTCACGCAGGGGGTCGGGACAGCCCCAGCATTTT.

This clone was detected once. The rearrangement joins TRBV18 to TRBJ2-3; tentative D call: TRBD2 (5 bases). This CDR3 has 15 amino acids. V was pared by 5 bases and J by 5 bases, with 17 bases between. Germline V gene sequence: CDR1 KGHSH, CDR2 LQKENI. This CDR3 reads CASSAYGGKGDTQYF. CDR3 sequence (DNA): TGTGCCAGCTCAGCGTATGGAGGCAAGGGAGATACGCAGTATTTT.

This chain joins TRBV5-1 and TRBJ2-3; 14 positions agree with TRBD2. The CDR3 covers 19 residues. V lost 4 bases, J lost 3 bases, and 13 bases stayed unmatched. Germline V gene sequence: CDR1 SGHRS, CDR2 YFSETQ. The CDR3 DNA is TGCGCCAGCAGCAAGGATCCACTAAGACTAGCGGGGGGGACAGATACGCAGTATTTT. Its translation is CASSKDPLRLAGGTDTQYF.

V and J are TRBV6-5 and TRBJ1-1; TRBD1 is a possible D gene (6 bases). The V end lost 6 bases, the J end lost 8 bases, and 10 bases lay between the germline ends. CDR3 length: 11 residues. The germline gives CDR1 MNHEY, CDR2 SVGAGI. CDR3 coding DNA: TGTGCCAGCAGGGGGGGGACAGAAGCTTTCTTT. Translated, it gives CASRGGTEAFF.

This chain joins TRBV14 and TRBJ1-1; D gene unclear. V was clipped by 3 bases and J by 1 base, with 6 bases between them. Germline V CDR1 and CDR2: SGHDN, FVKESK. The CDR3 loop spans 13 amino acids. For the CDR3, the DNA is TGTGCCAGCAGCCAGTCTAGGAACACTGAAGCTTTCTTT. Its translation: CASSQSRNTEAFF.

CDR3 sequence (DNA): TGCGCCAGCAGCCTTGAAGGGTTAGCGGACACAGATACGCAGTATTTT. Translation gives CASSLEGLADTDTQYF. This chain uses TRBV4-1 with TRBJ2-3; D might be TRBD2 (6 bases). The germline gives CDR1 MGHRA, CDR2 YSYEKL. Trimming pared 4 bases from V and 2 bases from J, leaving 16 bases between. CDR3 length: 16 amino acids.

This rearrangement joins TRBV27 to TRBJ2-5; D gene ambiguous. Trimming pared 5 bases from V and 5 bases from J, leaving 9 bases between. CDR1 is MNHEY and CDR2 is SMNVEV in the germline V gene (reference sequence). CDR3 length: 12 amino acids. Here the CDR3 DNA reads TGTGCCAGCAGTACGGTGGGGGAGACCCAGTACTTC. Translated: CASSTVGETQYF.

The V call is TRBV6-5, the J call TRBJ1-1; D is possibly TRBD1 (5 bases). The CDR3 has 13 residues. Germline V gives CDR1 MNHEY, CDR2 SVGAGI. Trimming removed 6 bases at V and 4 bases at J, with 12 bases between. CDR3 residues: CASSRDRATEAFF. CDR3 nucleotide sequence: TGTGCCAGCAGCCGGGACCGGGCCACTGAAGCTTTCTTT.

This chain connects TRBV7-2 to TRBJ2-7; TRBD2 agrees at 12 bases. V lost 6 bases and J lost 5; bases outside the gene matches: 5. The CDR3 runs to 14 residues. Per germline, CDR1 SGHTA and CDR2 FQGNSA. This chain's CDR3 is CASRWTSGVNEQYF. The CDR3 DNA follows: TGTGCCAGCAGGTGGACTAGCGGGGTTAACGAGCAGTACTTC. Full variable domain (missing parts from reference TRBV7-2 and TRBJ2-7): GAGVSQSPSNKVTEKGKDVELRCDPISGHTALYWYRQSLGQGLEFLIYFQGNSAPDKSGLPSDRFSAERTGGSVSTLTIQRTQQEDSAVYLCASRWTSGVNEQYFGPGTRLTVT.

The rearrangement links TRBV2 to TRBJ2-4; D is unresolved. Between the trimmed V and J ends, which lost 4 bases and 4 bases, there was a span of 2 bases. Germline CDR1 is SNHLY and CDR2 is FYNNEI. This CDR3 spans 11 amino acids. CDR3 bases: TGTGCCAGCAGTGTAAAAAACATTCAGTACTTC. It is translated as CASSVKNIQYF. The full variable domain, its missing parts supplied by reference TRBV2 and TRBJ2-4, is EPEVTQTPSHQVTQMGQEVILRCVPISNHLYFYWYRQILGQKVEFLVSFYNNEISEKSEIFDDQFSVERPDGSNFTLKIRSTKLEDSAMYFCASSVKNIQYFGAGTRLSVL.

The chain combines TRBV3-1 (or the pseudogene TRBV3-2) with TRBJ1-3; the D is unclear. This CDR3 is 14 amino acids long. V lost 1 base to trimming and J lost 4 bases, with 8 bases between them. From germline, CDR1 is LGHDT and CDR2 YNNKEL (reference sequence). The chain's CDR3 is CASSQGDGGNTIYF. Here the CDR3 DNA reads TGTGCCAGCAGCCAAGGGGATGGGGGAAACACCATATATTTT.

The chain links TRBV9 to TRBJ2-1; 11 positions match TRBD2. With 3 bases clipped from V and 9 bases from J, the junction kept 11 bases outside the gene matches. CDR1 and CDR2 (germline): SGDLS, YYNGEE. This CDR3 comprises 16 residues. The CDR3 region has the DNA TGTGCCAGCAGCGCCACTAGCGGGGGTGTTCCGGGTGAGCAGTTCTTC. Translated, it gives CASSATSGGVPGEQFF.

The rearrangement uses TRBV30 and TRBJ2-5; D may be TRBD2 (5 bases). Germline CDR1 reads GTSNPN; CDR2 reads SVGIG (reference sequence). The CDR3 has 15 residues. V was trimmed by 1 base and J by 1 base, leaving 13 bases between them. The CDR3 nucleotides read TGTGCCTGGAGTGCTGGACTGGGATTCCAAGAGACCCAGTACTTC. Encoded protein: CAWSAGLGFQETQYF.

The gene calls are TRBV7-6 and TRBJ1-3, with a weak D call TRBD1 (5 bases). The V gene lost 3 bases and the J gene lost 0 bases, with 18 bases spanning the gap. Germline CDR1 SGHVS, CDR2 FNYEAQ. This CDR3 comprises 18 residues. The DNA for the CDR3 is TGTGCCAGCAGCTTCTTATCGGACACCTTTTCCTCTGGAAACACCATATATTTT. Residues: CASSFLSDTFSSGNTIYF.

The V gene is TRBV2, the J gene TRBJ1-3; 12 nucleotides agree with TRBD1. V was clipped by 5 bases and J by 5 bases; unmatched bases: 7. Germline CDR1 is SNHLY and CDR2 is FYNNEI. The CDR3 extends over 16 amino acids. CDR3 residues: CASSLSGTGGRNTIYF. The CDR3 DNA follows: TGTGCCAGCAGTCTTTCGGGGACAGGGGGCAGAAACACCATATATTTT.

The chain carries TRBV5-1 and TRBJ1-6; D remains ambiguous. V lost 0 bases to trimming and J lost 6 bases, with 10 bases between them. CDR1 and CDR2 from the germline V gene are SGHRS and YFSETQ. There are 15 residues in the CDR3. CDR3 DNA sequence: TGCGCCAGCAGCTTGGGTCCAGAAATTAATTCACCCCTCCACTTT. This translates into CASSLGPEINSPLHF. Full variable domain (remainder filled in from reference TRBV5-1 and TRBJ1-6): KAGVTQTPRYLIKTRGQQVTLSCSPISGHRSVSWYQQTPGQGLQFLFEYFSETQRNKGNFPGRFSGRQFSNSRSEMNVSTLELGDSALYLCASSLGPEINSPLHFGNGTRLTVT.